This TCR beta chain originates from a study of T cells after yellow fever vaccination. V was pared by 5 bases and J by 4 bases, with 18 bases between. The germline V gene has CDR1 DFQATT and CDR2 SNEGSKA (reference sequence). The length of the CDR3 is 14 residues. MiXCR, applied by TCRdb to the 5' RACE reads, yields one record per CDR3 protein. The data hold 450,000 to 650,000 distinct CDR3 sequences, with 13% observed a single time. The receptor's source is a man aged 25-40 years who received the YFV17D yellow fever vaccine. The chain links TRBV20-1 to TRBJ2-7; D assignment may be TRBD1 or TRBD2 (5 bases each). The sequences come from PBMCs, collected on the day of the yellow fever booster vaccination. CDR3 loop: CSARKGAGGYEQYF. CDR3 DNA sequence: TGCAGTGCTCGTAAAGGGGCAGGAGGTTACGAGCAGTACTTC.